These 25 T cell receptor beta chains came from one sample sequenced in a study of T cells after yellow fever vaccination. From the 5' RACE reads, TCRdb called clonotypes with MiXCR, one entry per CDR3 protein. The sample includes 200,000 to 300,000 distinct CDR3 sequences, less than 7.5% seen only once; the top ten take more than 0.85%. The sequences come from CD4+ T cells sorted from PBMCs, collected on the day of the yellow fever booster vaccination. These receptors originate from a young man who received the YFV17D yellow fever vaccine.

This clonotype occurred a few times. This chain uses TRBV5-1 with TRBJ2-5; 16 positions match TRBD2. With 4 bases clipped from V and 1 base from J, the junction kept 4 bases outside the gene matches. The CDR3 is 17 residues long. Germline lookup yields CDR1 SGHRS and CDR2 YFSETQ. The CDR3 sequence is CASSAGTSGRAQETQYF. The DNA for the CDR3 is TGCGCCAGCAGCGCAGGGACTAGCGGGAGGGCCCAAGAGACCCAGTACTTC.

This clonotype was found many times. CDR3 residues: CASSLEVGDQPQHF. The CDR3 DNA reads TGTGCCAGCAGTTTAGAGGTGGGAGACCAGCCCCAGCATTTT. The rearrangement links TRBV12-3 or TRBV12-4 to TRBJ1-5; no reliable D call. The CDR3 has 14 amino acids. V gave up 1 base and J gave up 7 bases, with 11 bases separating them.

This clonotype was recorded at least ten times. The rearrangement joins TRBV7-2 to TRBJ2-1; D remains ambiguous. The CDR3 runs 15 residues. V was pared by 3 bases and J by 0 bases, with 9 bases between. Looked up from germline, CDR1 is SGHTA and CDR2 is FQGNSA. CDR3: CASSLRESSYNEQFF. The CDR3 coding sequence is TGTGCCAGCAGCTTGCGCGAGAGCTCCTACAATGAGCAGTTCTTC.

This clonotype was seen only a few times. The chain is built from TRBV7-2 and TRBJ1-3, with D hard to call. Germline V CDR1 and CDR2: SGHTA, FQGNSA. Trimming left V 5 bases short and J 0 bases short, with 11 bases between. The CDR3 sequence is 15 residues long. The CDR3 DNA sequence: TGTGCCAGCAGCACTTCCTCTATCTCTGGAAACACCATATATTTT. Its translation: CASSTSSISGNTIYF.

This clonotype was found many times. The V gene is TRBV7-2, the J gene TRBJ2-7, with 9 bases that match TRBD1. Germline V gene lookup returns CDR1 SGHTA and CDR2 FQGNSA. This CDR3 contains 15 residues. With V trimmed by 5 bases and J by 4 bases, 9 bases remained unmatched. The CDR3 DNA reads as TGTGCCAGCAGCACCAACAGGGGGCGCGGGTACGAGCAGTACTTC. It is translated as CASSTNRGRGYEQYF.

This rearrangement joins TRBV19 to TRBJ2-1; 9 nucleotides line up with TRBD1. The CDR3 covers 18 residues. In germline, CDR1 is LNHDA, CDR2 SQIVND (reference sequence). The ends lost 5 bases at V and 3 bases at J; junction bases unmatched: 14. The CDR3 DNA sequence: TGTGCCAGTAGTTTGCCCCGGGACAGGGAGGCCGGCTACAATGAGCAGTTCTTC. Protein: CASSLPRDREAGYNEQFF. The whole variable domain, filled in from reference TRBV19 and TRBJ2-1, reads DGGITQSPKYLFRKEGQNVTLSCEQNLNHDAMYWYRQDPGQGLRLIYYSQIVNDFQKGDIAEGYSVSREKKESFPLTVTSAQKNPTAFYLCASSLPRDREAGYNEQFFGPGTRLTVL.

The chain carries TRBV20-1 and TRBJ1-4; D uncertain. The CDR3 is made up of 16 amino acids. With 5 bases removed from V and 0 bases from J, the gap between germline ends came to 16 bases. The germline gives CDR1 DFQATT, CDR2 SNEGSKA (reference sequence). DNA for the CDR3: TGCAGTGCTCCACAGAACCCATTTGCAACTAATGAAAAACTGTTTTTT. This gives the protein CSAPQNPFATNEKLFF.

The chain has TRBV7-6 and TRBJ1-6; D might be TRBD1 (6 bases). The CDR3 totals 15 residues. V lost 5 bases and J 8 bases, leaving 16 bases between the germline ends. Germline CDR1 reads SGHVS; CDR2 reads FNYEAQ. CDR3 in amino acids: CASSVQGEGDSPLHF. CDR3 DNA sequence: TGTGCCAGCAGCGTACAGGGTGAGGGCGATTCACCCCTCCACTTT.

This clonotype has at least ten counts. One end of the junction is discordant with germline, which a read error may explain. The rearrangement joins TRBV23-1 to TRBJ2-5; 9 bases agree with TRBD1. TRBV23-1 carries the ORF label, with uncertain function. The CDR3 is 12 amino acids. This CDR3 is CWDRESQETQYF. CDR3 in DNA: TGTTGGGACAGGGAGTCTCAAGAGACCCAGTACTTC.

This clonotype was observed a handful of times. The chain employs TRBV7-6 and TRBJ2-2; 16 nucleotides match TRBD2. CDR3 length equals 17 residues. Trimming at V came to 4 bases and at J to 3 bases, leaving 2 bases not matched to a gene. Germline V gene data show CDR1 as SGHVS and CDR2 as FNYEAQ. The chain's CDR3 is CASSWGTSGRDTGELFF. The CDR3 DNA reads TGTGCCAGCAGCTGGGGGACTAGCGGGAGGGACACCGGGGAGCTGTTTTTT.

This clonotype was counted many times. The chain joins TRBV4-3 to TRBJ2-5; no firm D call. V was shortened by 4 bases and J by 5 bases, with 11 bases between the two germline ends. The CDR3 runs to 13 residues. Germline V gene sequence: CDR1 LGHNA, CDR2 YSLEER. The CDR3 reads CASSPSVMETQYF. CDR3 nucleotides: TGCGCCAGCAGCCCGTCGGTCATGGAGACCCAGTACTTC.

V gene TRBV18 combines with J gene TRBJ2-2; 10 nucleotides line up with TRBD1. J was trimmed by 0 bases and V by 6 bases; bases with no gene match: 10. Germline loops: CDR1 KGHSH, CDR2 LQKENI. There are 18 residues in the CDR3. The chain's CDR3 is CASSLRGQGPANTGELFF. The DNA for the CDR3 is TGTGCCAGCTCCCTCCGGGGACAGGGGCCCGCGAACACCGGGGAGCTGTTTTTT.

The genes are TRBV6-2 or TRBV6-3 and TRBJ2-7, with 8 bases fitting TRBD1. V was pared by 4 bases and J by 5 bases, with 13 bases of the junction left unmatched. The germline V gene encodes CDR1 MNHEY and CDR2 SVGEGT. This CDR3 spans 16 amino acids. CDR3 region: CASSSARTGSTNEQYF. The CDR3 DNA sequence: TGTGCCAGCAGTTCCGCCCGGACAGGGTCGACCAACGAGCAGTACTTC.

This sequence joins TRBV10-1 and TRBJ2-2, with D maybe TRBD2 (6 bases). CDR3 length equals 15 residues. V was cut by 3 bases and J by 3 bases, with 11 bases left in between. Germline-derived CDR1 and CDR2 are WNHNN and SYGVQD (reference sequence). The CDR3 protein is CASSERRGDTGELFF. DNA for the CDR3: TGCGCCAGCAGTGAAAGGAGGGGAGACACCGGGGAGCTGTTTTTT.

There are many counts of this clonotype. The CDR3 DNA reads as TGTGCCAGCAGCTCCACGGTTGTGGCCAAAAACATTCAGTACTTC. Its translation is CASSSTVVAKNIQYF. The chain links TRBV7-2 to TRBJ2-4; D is unresolved. V gave up 4 bases and J gave up 1 base, with 11 bases separating them. Per germline, CDR1 SGHTA and CDR2 FQGNSA. The length of the CDR3 is 15 residues.

This clonotype occurred many times. The chain is built from TRBV15 and TRBJ2-2, with D maybe TRBD2 (6 bases). Germline CDR1 LNHNV, CDR2 YYDKDF (reference sequence). The CDR3 is 18 amino acids. V was pared by 0 bases and J by 7 bases, with 21 bases between. CDR3 in amino acids: CATSRDLGGGPSGGELFF. The CDR3 DNA follows: TGTGCCACCAGCAGAGATCTGGGGGGAGGTCCTTCGGGCGGGGAGCTGTTTTTT. Full variable domain (remainder filled in from reference TRBV15 and TRBJ2-2): DAMVIQNPRYQVTQFGKPVTLSCSQTLNHNVMYWYQQKSSQAPKLLFHYYDKDFNNEADTPDNFQSRRPNTSFCFLDIRSPGLGDTAMYLCATSRDLGGGPSGGELFFGEGSRLTVL.

In its sample, this clonotype was seen many times. The chain couples TRBV29-1 to TRBJ2-5; D unresolved. The CDR3 extends over 10 amino acids. CDR1 and CDR2 from the germline V gene are SQVTM and ANQGSEA. With 5 bases removed from V and 4 bases from J, the gap between germline ends came to 5 bases. CDR3 DNA: TGCAGCGTTACCGTAGAGACCCAGTACTTC. Encoded protein: CSVTVETQYF.

To note about this clonotype: Possible read error: a much larger clone is one base away. The rearrangement uses TRBV24-1 and TRBJ2-3; D remains unclear. Germline V CDR1 and CDR2: KGHDR, SFDVKD. The CDR3 spans 13 residues. CDR3 coding DNA: TGTGCCACCAGTGATTCCCCCACAGATACGCAGTGTTTT. This codes for CATSDSPTDTQCF.

This clonotype was picked up a small number of times. The rearrangement links TRBV10-3 to TRBJ1-5; D is undetermined. This CDR3 spans 13 amino acids. V shed 2 bases and J shed 7 bases, with 9 bases lying between them. Germline V gene sequence: CDR1 ENHRY, CDR2 SYGVKD. CDR3 residues: CAISEAREQPQHF. The CDR3 DNA reads TGTGCCATCAGTGAGGCGAGGGAACAGCCCCAGCATTTT.

This clonotype was recorded a few times. The chain has TRBV11-3 and TRBJ2-4; a possible D gene is TRBD2 (5 bases). The germline CDR1 and CDR2 sequences are SGHNT and YENEEA. Trimming took off 3 bases at V and 5 bases at J, with 5 bases between the two ends. This CDR3 region has 12 residues. DNA of the CDR3: TGTGCCAGCAGCTTGGGAGAAAACATTCAGTACTTC. Translation gives CASSLGENIQYF.

The CDR3 sequence is CASSVLGDEQYF. The CDR3 coding sequence is TGTGCCAGTAGTGTCCTAGGGGACGAGCAGTACTTC. The chain is built from TRBV19 and TRBJ2-7; the D gene is possibly TRBD1 (5 bases). Germline values: CDR1 LNHDA, CDR2 SQIVND (reference sequence). V was shortened by 5 bases and J by 5 bases, with 10 bases between the two germline ends. The CDR3 has 12 residues.

V gene TRBV18 combines with J gene TRBJ2-3; 10 positions agree with TRBD2. Germline CDR1 reads KGHSH; CDR2 reads LQKENI. The CDR3 covers 17 residues. With 2 bases clipped from V and 2 bases from J, the junction kept 7 bases outside the gene matches. This CDR3 is CASSPSWTSGNTDTQYF. DNA for the CDR3: TGTGCCAGCTCACCAAGCTGGACTAGCGGAAACACAGATACGCAGTATTTT.

This clonotype was observed once. This chain joins TRBV5-1 and TRBJ2-5, with D uncertain. CDR3 length equals 15 residues. In germline, CDR1 is SGHRS, CDR2 YFSETQ. V lost 7 bases to trimming and J lost 4 bases, with 20 bases between them. The CDR3 DNA is TGCGCCAGCGGTGGCGTCACCACCCCCCGAGAGACCCAGTACTTC. Amino acids: CASGGVTTPRETQYF. The whole variable domain, remainder taken from reference TRBV5-1 and TRBJ2-5, is KAGVTQTPRYLIKTRGQQVTLSCSPISGHRSVSWYQQTPGQGLQFLFEYFSETQRNKGNFPGRFSGRQFSNSRSEMNVSTLELGDSALYLCASGGVTTPRETQYFGPGTRLLVL.

The chain has TRBV7-9 and TRBJ2-7; 11 bases line up with TRBD2. Germline V gives CDR1 SEHNR, CDR2 FQNEAQ (reference sequence). Trimming removed 11 bases from V and 4 bases from J; junction bases left unmatched: 7. This CDR3 is built from 13 residues. In nucleotides, the CDR3 is TGTGCCGGCACTAGCGGGAGATATTACGAGCAGTACTTC. Its translation is CAGTSGRYYEQYF. Supplemented by reference TRBV7-9 and TRBJ2-7, the full variable domain reads DTGVSQNPRHKITKRGQNVTFRCDPISEHNRLYWYRQTLGQGPEFLTYFQNEAQLEKSRLLSDRFSAERPKGSFSTLEIQRTEQGDSAMYLCAGTSGRYYEQYFGPGTRLTVT.

There are many counts of this clonotype. The CDR3 sequence is CASSQVPGAVRAFF. The CDR3 nucleotides are TGTGCCAGCAGCCAGGTTCCGGGCGCCGTTCGCGCTTTCTTT. The rearrangement joins TRBV3-1 to TRBJ1-1; no reliable D call. The germline V gene encodes CDR1 LGHDT and CDR2 YNNKEL (reference sequence). The V end was cut by 3 bases, the J end by 11 bases, with 19 bases between. The CDR3 is 14 amino acids.